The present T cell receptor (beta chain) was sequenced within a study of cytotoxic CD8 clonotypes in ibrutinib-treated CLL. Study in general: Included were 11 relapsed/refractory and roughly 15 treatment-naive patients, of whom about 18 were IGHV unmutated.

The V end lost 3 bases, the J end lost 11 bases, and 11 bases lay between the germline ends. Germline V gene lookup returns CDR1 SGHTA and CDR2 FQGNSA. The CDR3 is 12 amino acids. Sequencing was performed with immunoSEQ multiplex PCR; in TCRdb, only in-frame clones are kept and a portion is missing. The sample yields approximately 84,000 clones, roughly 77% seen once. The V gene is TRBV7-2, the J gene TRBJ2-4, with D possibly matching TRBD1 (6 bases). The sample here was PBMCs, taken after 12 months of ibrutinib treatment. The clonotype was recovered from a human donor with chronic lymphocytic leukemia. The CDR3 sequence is CASSLGAGVQYF. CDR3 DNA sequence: TGTGCCAGCAGCTTGGGAGCAGGGGTTCAGTACTTC.